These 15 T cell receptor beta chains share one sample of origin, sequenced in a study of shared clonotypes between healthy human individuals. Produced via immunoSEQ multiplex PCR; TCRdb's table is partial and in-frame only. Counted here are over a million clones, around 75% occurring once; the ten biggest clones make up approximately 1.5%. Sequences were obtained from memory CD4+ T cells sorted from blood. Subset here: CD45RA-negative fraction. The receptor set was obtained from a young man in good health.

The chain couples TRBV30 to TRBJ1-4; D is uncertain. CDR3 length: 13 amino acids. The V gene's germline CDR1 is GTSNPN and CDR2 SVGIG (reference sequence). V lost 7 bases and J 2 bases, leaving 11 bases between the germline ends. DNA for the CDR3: TGTGCCTCCGAGGTGATGACTAATGAAAAACTGTTTTTT. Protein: CASEVMTNEKLFF.

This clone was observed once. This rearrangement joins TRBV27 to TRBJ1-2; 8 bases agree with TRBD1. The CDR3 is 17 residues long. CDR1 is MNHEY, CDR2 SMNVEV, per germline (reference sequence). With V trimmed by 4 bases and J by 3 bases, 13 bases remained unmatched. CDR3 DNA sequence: TGTGCCAGCAGTTCACAGACAGGGGTAGGCTTACACTATGGCTACACCTTC. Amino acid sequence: CASSSQTGVGLHYGYTF.

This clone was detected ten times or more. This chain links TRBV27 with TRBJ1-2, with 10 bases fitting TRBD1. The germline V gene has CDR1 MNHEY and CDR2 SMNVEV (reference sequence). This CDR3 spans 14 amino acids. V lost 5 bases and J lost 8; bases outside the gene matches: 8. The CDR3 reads CASSPRTGGKGYTF. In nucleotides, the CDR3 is TGTGCCAGCAGTCCTCGGACAGGGGGGAAAGGCTACACCTTC.

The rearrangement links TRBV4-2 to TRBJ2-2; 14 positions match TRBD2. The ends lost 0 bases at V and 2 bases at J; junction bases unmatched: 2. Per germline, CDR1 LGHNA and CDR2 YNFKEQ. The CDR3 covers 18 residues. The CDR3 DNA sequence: TGTGCCAGCAGCCAAGATGGACTAGCGGGGGGAAACACCGGGGAGCTGTTTTTT. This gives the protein CASSQDGLAGGNTGELFF.

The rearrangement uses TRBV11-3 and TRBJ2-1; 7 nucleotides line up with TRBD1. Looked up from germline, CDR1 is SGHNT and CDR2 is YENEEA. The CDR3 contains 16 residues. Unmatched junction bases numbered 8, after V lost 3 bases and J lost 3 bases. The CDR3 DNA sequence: TGTGCCAGCAGCTTGACAGGGTTTTGGGGCTACAATGAGCAGTTCTTC. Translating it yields CASSLTGFWGYNEQFF.

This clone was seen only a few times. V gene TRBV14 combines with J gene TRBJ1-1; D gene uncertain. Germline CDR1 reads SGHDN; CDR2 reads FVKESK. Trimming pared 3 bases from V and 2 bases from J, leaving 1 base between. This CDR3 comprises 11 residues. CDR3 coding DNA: TGTGCCAGCAGCCATAACACTGAAGCTTTCTTT. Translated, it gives CASSHNTEAFF.

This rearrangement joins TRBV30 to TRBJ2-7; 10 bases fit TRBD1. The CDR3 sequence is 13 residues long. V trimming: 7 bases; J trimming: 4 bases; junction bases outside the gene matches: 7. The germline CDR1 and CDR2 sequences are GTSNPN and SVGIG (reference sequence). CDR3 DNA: TGTGCCTTCTCCGGGACAGGGGCTTACGAGCAGTACTTC. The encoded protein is CAFSGTGAYEQYF.

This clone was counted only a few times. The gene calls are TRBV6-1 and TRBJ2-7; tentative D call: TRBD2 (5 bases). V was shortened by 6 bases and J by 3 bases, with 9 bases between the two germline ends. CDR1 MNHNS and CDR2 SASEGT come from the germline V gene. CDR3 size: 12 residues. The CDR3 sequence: CASSREGYEQYF. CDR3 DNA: TGTGCCAGCAGCCGCGAGGGCTACGAGCAGTACTTC.

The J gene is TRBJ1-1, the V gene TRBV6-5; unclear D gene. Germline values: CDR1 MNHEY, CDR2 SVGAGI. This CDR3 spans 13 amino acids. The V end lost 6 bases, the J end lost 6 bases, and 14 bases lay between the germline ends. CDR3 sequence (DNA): TGTGCCAGCAGACCCCGCTCTAAGGCTGAAGCTTTCTTT. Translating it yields CASRPRSKAEAFF.

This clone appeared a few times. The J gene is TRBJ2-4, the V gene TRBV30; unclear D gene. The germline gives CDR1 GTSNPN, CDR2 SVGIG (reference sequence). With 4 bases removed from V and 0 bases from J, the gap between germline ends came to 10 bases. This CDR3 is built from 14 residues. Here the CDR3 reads CAWTARLAKNIQYF. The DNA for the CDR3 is TGTGCCTGGACCGCGAGGTTAGCCAAAAACATTCAGTACTTC.

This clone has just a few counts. The CDR3 protein is CAWSDRGDYGYTF. CDR3 sequence (DNA): TGTGCCTGGAGTGACAGGGGGGACTATGGCTACACCTTC. The chain combines TRBV30 with TRBJ1-2; 8 bases align to TRBD1. The CDR3 consists of 13 residues. CDR1 is GTSNPN, CDR2 SVGIG, per germline (reference sequence). The trim removed 1 base at V and 3 bases at J, leaving 1 base unmatched.

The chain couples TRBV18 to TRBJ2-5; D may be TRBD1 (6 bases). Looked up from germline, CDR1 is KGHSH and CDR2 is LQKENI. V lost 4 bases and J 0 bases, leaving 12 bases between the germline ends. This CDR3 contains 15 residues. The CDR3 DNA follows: TGTGCCAGCTCACGGCAGCAGGGGAACCAAGAGACCCAGTACTTC. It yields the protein CASSRQQGNQETQYF.

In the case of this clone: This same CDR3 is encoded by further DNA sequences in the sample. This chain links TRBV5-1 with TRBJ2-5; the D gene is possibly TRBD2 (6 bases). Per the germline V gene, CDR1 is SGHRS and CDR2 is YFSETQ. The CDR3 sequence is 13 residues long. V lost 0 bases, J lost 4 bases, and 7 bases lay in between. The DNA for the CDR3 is TGCGCCAGCAGCTTGGTGGGAGGAGAGACCCAGTACTTC. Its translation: CASSLVGGETQYF.

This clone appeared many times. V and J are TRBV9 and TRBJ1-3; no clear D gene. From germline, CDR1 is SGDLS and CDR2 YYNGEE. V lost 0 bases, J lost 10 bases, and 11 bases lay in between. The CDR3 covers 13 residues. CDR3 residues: CASSVAQSGTIYF. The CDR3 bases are TGTGCCAGCAGCGTAGCCCAAAGCGGAACCATATATTTT.

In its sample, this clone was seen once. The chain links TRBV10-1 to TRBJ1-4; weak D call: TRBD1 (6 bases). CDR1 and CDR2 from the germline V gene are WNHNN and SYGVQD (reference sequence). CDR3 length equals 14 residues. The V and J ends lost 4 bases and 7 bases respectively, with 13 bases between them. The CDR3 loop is CASSGPGTPEKLFF. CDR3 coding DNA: TGCGCCAGCAGTGGCCCCGGGACACCTGAAAAACTGTTTTTT.